The following is a T cell receptor (beta chain) sequence with its context. This clonotype was counted at least ten times. Its antigen specificity is not known. No qualities accompany the bases; no much larger clone lies one base away. The data belong to a study of CD8 T cells in ankylosing spondylitis (dated by TCRdb to 2017 to 2019). For the study in its entirety: The study profiled T cell receptor beta repertoires in healthy donors and ankylosing spondylitis patients to find disease-linked TCR variants. The full study cohort comprised 25 ankylosing spondylitis patients and some 110 healthy donors. Peripheral blood was sampled, and synovial fluid was additionally collected from ankylosing spondylitis patients.

Reads for this sample came from an Illumina HiSeq 2500. Quantitative 5'-RACE with molecular barcodes was the method used to prepare the TCR beta libraries. Regarding the original processing steps: A new computational method, built on a probabilistic model of VDJ rearrangement, was used to identify disease-linked TCR variants. The public reads were reprocessed in TCRdb via fastp at Q25 and MiXCR, keeping in-frame beta chains. Here each entry gathers all rows of one CDR3 protein and keeps the most common genes and DNA. None of the V and J calls come from the authors' own analysis; TCRdb made them. Counted in this sample were fewer than 150,000 distinct CDR3 sequences; roughly 6.6% of them appeared once. The top ten hold around 12% of the sample. Overall study outcomes, separate from this receptor: Some of the motif variants had been reported before in the synovial fluid and blood of reactive arthritis patients, a finding that suggests common disease-initiation mechanisms. The disease-linked clones showed a CD8+ phenotype and occurred at relatively low frequencies in peripheral blood. Significant enrichment of the disease-linked clones was reported in matched synovial fluid samples from ankylosing spondylitis patients. Blood from ankylosing spondylitis patients appeared to be characterized by a TCR beta motif composed of about eight highly homologous amino acid variants.

There are 14 amino acids in the CDR3, from cysteine to phenylalanine inclusive. The DNA shown is the 42-base CDR3, in frame from base 1. Relative to germline, V is 3 bases shorter and J is 4 bases shorter, with 9 bases between their ends. The material sequenced was blood, either unsorted or a sorted T cell fraction (not recorded which). This sequence was found in a female donor with ankylosing spondylitis or in good health (not recorded which). The sequence joins TRBV12-3 or TRBV12-4 to TRBJ1-4; tentative D gene TRBD1, with 5 bases matching. CDR3 reads: CASSLFQGNEKLFF. At the DNA level, the sequence is TGTGCCAGCAGTTTGTTTCAGGGTAATGAAAAACTGTTTTTT.